The 32 T cell receptor beta chains in this list originate from one sample, sequenced in a study of blood T cell repertoires in COVID-19. The repertoire was sequenced with immunoSEQ multiplex PCR; TCRdb's copy has only in-frame clones and lacks some. Found here are 490,000 or so clones, roughly 90% of them singletons; the top ten hold 1.5% to 2%. Sequenced material: PBMCs or T cells enriched from blood (not recorded which). Receptors were obtained from a woman between 35 and 50 years old who had recovered from COVID-19.

The genes are TRBV5-5 and TRBJ1-3, with D unresolved. V lost 4 bases to trimming and J lost 2 bases, with 13 bases between them. CDR3 length equals 15 residues. Germline values: CDR1 SGHKS, CDR2 YYEKEE (reference sequence). The CDR3 is CASSHETWTGNTIYF. The CDR3 DNA reads as TGTGCCAGCAGCCATGAGACTTGGACTGGAAACACCATATATTTT.

The chain recombines TRBV27 with TRBJ2-1; 7 bases align to TRBD1. Trimming removed 7 bases from V and 4 bases from J; junction bases left unmatched: 7. The CDR3 contains 14 residues. CDR1 is MNHEY and CDR2 is SMNVEV in the germline V gene (reference sequence). CDR3 coding DNA: TGTGCCAGCACGAGACAGGGTACATACAATGAGCAGTTCTTC. The encoded protein is CASTRQGTYNEQFF.

In DNA, the CDR3 is TGTGCCAGCAGCTTAGCGGTGGCTAGCGGGAGCGAGCAGTTCTTC. Its translation: CASSLAVASGSEQFF. The chain is built from TRBV7-2 and TRBJ2-1, with 10 positions matching TRBD2. Trimming removed 0 bases from V and 10 bases from J; junction bases left unmatched: 6. This CDR3 has 15 residues. Germline loops: CDR1 SGHTA, CDR2 FQGNSA. Full variable domain (rest looked up from reference TRBV7-2 and TRBJ2-1): GAGVSQSPSNKVTEKGKDVELRCDPISGHTALYWYRQSLGQGLEFLIYFQGNSAPDKSGLPSDRFSAERTGGSVSTLTIQRTQQEDSAVYLCASSLAVASGSEQFFGPGTRLTVL.

This chain links TRBV4-3 with TRBJ2-1; 9 bases are shared with TRBD2. J lost 2 bases, V lost 1 base, and 9 bases had no gene match. The CDR3 covers 18 residues. Germline CDR1 reads LGHNA; CDR2 reads YSLEER. The CDR3, as DNA: TGCGCCAGCAGCCAAGTCCCCCTGACTAGCGGCGCCTACAATGAGCAGTTCTTC. Translated, it gives CASSQVPLTSGAYNEQFF.

This clone was counted a few times. This sequence joins TRBV11-3 and TRBJ2-1; D not certain. The CDR3 totals 13 residues. The germline V gene encodes CDR1 SGHNT and CDR2 YENEEA. Trimming cost V 3 bases and J 3 bases, with 6 bases left between them. CDR3 protein: CASSLNSYNEQFF. The DNA for the CDR3 is TGTGCCAGCAGCTTGAACAGCTACAATGAGCAGTTCTTC.

The rearrangement joins TRBV19 to TRBJ1-2; 7 nucleotides align to TRBD1. CDR1 LNHDA and CDR2 SQIVND come from the germline V gene (reference sequence). J gave up 5 bases and V 6 bases, and 18 bases lay outside the gene matches. This CDR3 has 17 amino acids. CDR3 DNA: TGTGCCAGTAGGACAGGGAATCTAGGTGGGGACTCATATGGCTACACCTTC. It translates to CASRTGNLGGDSYGYTF. The full variable domain, rest sourced from reference TRBV19 and TRBJ1-2, is DGGITQSPKYLFRKEGQNVTLSCEQNLNHDAMYWYRQDPGQGLRLIYYSQIVNDFQKGDIAEGYSVSREKKESFPLTVTSAQKNPTAFYLCASRTGNLGGDSYGYTFGSGTRLTVV.

V gene TRBV28 combines with J gene TRBJ1-3, with D maybe TRBD1 (6 bases). V dropped 6 bases and J dropped 3 bases, with 15 bases sitting between them. CDR3 length equals 15 residues. Germline assignment: CDR1 MDHEN and CDR2 SYDVKM. This CDR3 is CASRSQGNRGNTIYF. The CDR3 coding sequence is TGTGCCAGCAGGAGTCAGGGGAATCGTGGAAACACCATATATTTT.

This chain connects TRBV7-2 to TRBJ2-5, with D tentatively TRBD2 (5 bases). This CDR3 contains 14 residues. Per the germline V gene, CDR1 is SGHTA and CDR2 is FQGNSA. The V gene lost 1 base and the J gene lost 5 bases, with 11 bases spanning the gap. The chain's CDR3 is CASSLVAQRETQYF. Written as DNA, the CDR3 is TGTGCCAGCAGCTTAGTAGCCCAGCGGGAGACCCAGTACTTC.

This chain uses TRBV5-1 with TRBJ2-1, with D possibly matching TRBD2 (5 bases). The V gene's germline CDR1 is SGHRS and CDR2 YFSETQ. The V and J ends lost 0 bases and 5 bases respectively, with 9 bases between them. This CDR3 comprises 14 residues. The CDR3 is CASSLDSSNNEQFF. In nucleotides, the CDR3 is TGCGCCAGCAGCTTGGATTCTAGCAACAATGAGCAGTTCTTC.

This chain uses TRBV4-2 with TRBJ1-2; D is possibly TRBD1 (6 bases). The CDR3 totals 17 residues. CDR1 and CDR2 (germline): LGHNA, YNFKEQ. V was cut by 0 bases and J by 5 bases, with 19 bases left in between. The CDR3: CASSQDNRGHSIYGYTF. The DNA of the CDR3 is TGTGCCAGCAGCCAAGATAATCGGGGACACTCTATTTATGGCTACACCTTC.

The chain recombines TRBV5-1 with TRBJ2-1; 12 bases align to TRBD2. This CDR3 is 16 amino acids long. The germline CDR1 and CDR2 sequences are SGHRS and YFSETQ. V shed 0 bases, J shed 4 bases, and the junction held 2 bases outside the gene matches. CDR3 protein: CASSLGTSGTYNEQFF. CDR3 bases: TGCGCCAGCAGCTTGGGGACTAGCGGGACTTACAATGAGCAGTTCTTC.

The gene calls are TRBV7-2 and TRBJ1-1; D may be TRBD1 (5 bases). The germline V gene has CDR1 SGHTA and CDR2 FQGNSA. V lost 0 bases and J 6 bases, leaving 11 bases between the germline ends. The CDR3 covers 14 residues. CDR3 region: CASSLAYGGSEAFF. Here the CDR3 DNA reads TGTGCCAGCAGCTTAGCGTACGGGGGATCTGAAGCTTTCTTT.

This chain joins TRBV7-2 and TRBJ2-7; 9 nucleotides line up with TRBD2. CDR3 length equals 15 residues. Germline CDR1 reads SGHTA; CDR2 reads FQGNSA. J gave up 5 bases and V 1 base, and 6 bases lay outside the gene matches. The CDR3 bases are TGTGCCAGCAGCTTAGTGGCGCGGGAGGGCGACGAGCAGTACTTC. Amino acid sequence: CASSLVAREGDEQYF.

The chain uses TRBV24-1 and TRBJ1-5, with 8 bases identical to TRBD1. This CDR3 region has 17 residues. V shed 3 bases, J shed 0 bases, and the junction held 6 bases outside the gene matches. CDR1 is KGHDR, CDR2 SFDVKD, per germline. This chain's CDR3 is CATSDAQGASSNQPQHF. The CDR3 DNA is TGTGCCACCAGTGATGCCCAGGGGGCAAGTAGCAATCAGCCCCAGCATTTT.

This CDR3 reads CASSLYGDRTEAFF. DNA of the CDR3: TGTGCCAGCAGCTTATACGGGGATAGGACTGAAGCTTTCTTT. The J gene is TRBJ1-1, the V gene TRBV7-9, with no clear D. Germline loops: CDR1 SEHNR, CDR2 FQNEAQ (reference sequence). With 2 bases removed from V and 5 bases from J, the gap between germline ends came to 12 bases. The CDR3 contains 14 residues.

This chain uses TRBV18 with TRBJ1-2; D remains unclear. Germline V gene sequence: CDR1 KGHSH, CDR2 LQKENI. V was clipped by 0 bases and J by 3 bases, with 14 bases between them. CDR3 size: 16 residues. The CDR3 DNA follows: TGTGCCAGCTCACCACCCGGGAGGGATCGCGACTATGGCTACACCTTC. Translated, it gives CASSPPGRDRDYGYTF.

The chain joins TRBV11-2 to TRBJ2-1; 12 bases fit TRBD2. Germline lookup yields CDR1 SGHAT and CDR2 FQNNGV. The CDR3 is made up of 16 amino acids. The junction had 11 bases not matched to a gene; V was cut back by 4 bases and J by 10 bases. The CDR3 bases are TGTGCCAGCAGCTCCCCTGTACTAGCGGGAGGCCTAGAGCAGTTCTTC. Protein: CASSSPVLAGGLEQFF.

The V and J genes are TRBV30 and TRBJ2-5, with unresolved D. The CDR3 sequence is 16 residues long. In germline, CDR1 is GTSNPN, CDR2 SVGIG (reference sequence). Trimming left V 3 bases short and J 1 base short, with 18 bases between. For the CDR3, the DNA is TGTGCCTGGAGCCCGCGAGTCAGGCCAAGCCAAGAGACCCAGTACTTC. This sequence encodes CAWSPRVRPSQETQYF. Using reference TRBV30 and TRBJ2-5 for the parts outside the CDR3, the full variable domain is SQTIHQWPATLVQPVGSPLSLECTVEGTSNPNLYWYRQAAGRGLQLLFYSVGIGQISSEVPQNLSASRPQDRQFILSSKKLLLSDSGFYLCAWSPRVRPSQETQYFGPGTRLLVL.

This chain connects TRBV4-1 to TRBJ1-1; D gene ambiguous. Trimming stripped 1 base from V and 0 bases from J, with 9 bases between. CDR1 is MGHRA, CDR2 YSYEKL, per germline. This CDR3 region has 15 residues. The DNA for the CDR3 is TGCGCCAGCAGCCAAGTGGCACCAATGAACACTGAAGCTTTCTTT. Translating it yields CASSQVAPMNTEAFF.

To note about this clone: In the same sample, other DNA sequences code for this CDR3. The chain combines TRBV27 with TRBJ1-4; 7 bases are shared with TRBD1. Per the germline V gene, CDR1 is MNHEY and CDR2 is SMNVEV (reference sequence). V was clipped by 2 bases and J by 7 bases; unmatched bases: 1. The CDR3 is 13 amino acids. DNA for the CDR3: TGTGCCAGCAGTTTACAGGGGGGTGAAAAACTGTTTTTT. Amino acid sequence: CASSLQGGEKLFF.

The rearrangement links TRBV3-1 (or the pseudogene TRBV3-2) to TRBJ1-1; weak D call: TRBD1 (6 bases). The V end lost 0 bases, the J end lost 4 bases, and 9 bases lay between the germline ends. This CDR3 spans 14 amino acids. Per germline, CDR1 LGHDT and CDR2 YNNKEL (reference sequence). The CDR3 DNA follows: TGTGCCAGCAGCCAAGAGCAGGGGACCACTGAAGCTTTCTTT. It codes for CASSQEQGTTEAFF.

This clone was observed a handful of times. This chain connects TRBV5-8 to TRBJ1-1; D gene ambiguous. V lost 0 bases and J 7 bases, leaving 13 bases between the germline ends. CDR1 and CDR2 from the germline V gene are SGHTS and YDEGEE. This CDR3 comprises 14 residues. The CDR3: CASSLEAGRIEAFF. CDR3 bases: TGTGCCAGCAGCTTGGAGGCAGGTCGCATTGAAGCTTTCTTT.

The J gene is TRBJ2-5, the V gene TRBV9; 8 nucleotides align to TRBD2. J lost 9 bases, V lost 4 bases, and 11 bases had no gene match. Germline V CDR1 and CDR2: SGDLS, YYNGEE. This CDR3 is 14 amino acids long. CDR3 nucleotide sequence: TGTGCCAGCAGCATGGGAGCGGGAGAACAGGCCCAGTACTTC. Amino acids: CASSMGAGEQAQYF.

The V gene is TRBV5-6, the J gene TRBJ2-3; no firm D call. CDR1 is SGHDT and CDR2 is YYEEEE in the germline V gene. The CDR3 has 11 amino acids. The ends were cut back, 2 bases at V and 9 bases at J, with 7 bases in the middle. This CDR3 reads CASSFLATQYF. The CDR3 DNA follows: TGTGCCAGCAGCTTTTTAGCCACGCAGTATTTT.

The rearrangement uses TRBV18 and TRBJ1-3; 8 bases align to TRBD1. Germline V gene lookup returns CDR1 KGHSH and CDR2 LQKENI. This CDR3 has 17 amino acids. V was clipped by 2 bases and J by 0 bases; unmatched bases: 6. DNA for the CDR3: TGTGCCAGCTCACCAGTGACAGGGGTCTCCTCTGGAAACACCATATATTTT. It encodes CASSPVTGVSSGNTIYF.

The J gene is TRBJ1-1, the V gene TRBV28; D is unclear. Deletions cut 3 bases from V and 1 base from J, with 3 bases between. The germline V gene has CDR1 MDHEN and CDR2 SYDVKM. This CDR3 contains 12 residues. In DNA, the CDR3 is TGTGCCAGCAGTTTGGCGAACACTGAAGCTTTCTTT. This encodes CASSLANTEAFF.

This chain's CDR3 is CASSSWTSGRGYEQFF. The CDR3 nucleotides read TGTGCCAGCAGCTCCTGGACTAGCGGGAGGGGGTATGAGCAGTTCTTC. This chain connects TRBV5-4 to TRBJ2-1; TRBD2 aligns across 15 bases. Germline V CDR1 and CDR2: SGHNT, YYREEE (reference sequence). The CDR3 is 16 amino acids. V was pared by 3 bases and J by 8 bases, with 6 bases of the junction left unmatched.

This chain links TRBV15 with TRBJ1-2, with D uncertain. Trimming left V 1 base short and J 2 bases short, with 8 bases between. The CDR3 is made up of 14 amino acids. Per the germline V gene, CDR1 is LNHNV and CDR2 is YYDKDF (reference sequence). The CDR3 sequence: CATSRVGSNYGYTF. The CDR3 region has the DNA TGTGCCACCAGCAGAGTCGGGTCAAACTATGGCTACACCTTC.

There are a few counts of this clone. V and J are TRBV18 and TRBJ2-7; 8 bases line up with TRBD2. Trimming cost V 3 bases and J 3 bases; bases outside gene matches: 7. The CDR3 loop spans 15 amino acids. Germline CDR1 KGHSH, CDR2 LQKENI. The CDR3 coding sequence is TGTGCCAGCTCACCCGGGACTAGTCCTATCTACGAGCAGTACTTC. This sequence encodes CASSPGTSPIYEQYF.

V and J are TRBV5-1 and TRBJ1-1; D not certain. Trimming removed 4 bases at V and 3 bases at J, with 13 bases between. CDR1 is SGHRS and CDR2 is YFSETQ in the germline V gene. The CDR3 covers 14 residues. The CDR3 loop is CASSQINRDTEAFF. The CDR3 DNA reads TGCGCCAGCAGCCAAATCAACCGAGACACTGAAGCTTTCTTT.

This chain connects TRBV2 to TRBJ2-6, with a tentative D call TRBD2 (6 bases). Germline CDR1 is SNHLY and CDR2 is FYNNEI. Trimming removed 7 bases at V and 3 bases at J, with 13 bases between. The CDR3 length is 15 residues. The CDR3 is CASIQEGGGANVLTF. The CDR3 region has the DNA TGTGCCAGCATTCAGGAGGGTGGTGGGGCCAACGTCCTGACTTTC.

V gene TRBV6-5 combines with J gene TRBJ2-7, with 9 bases identical to TRBD1. Germline V CDR1 and CDR2: MNHEY, SVGAGI. The CDR3 sequence is 14 residues long. V lost 6 bases and J lost 4; bases outside the gene matches: 7. CDR3 bases: TGTGCCAGCAGCCCCGGGACAGGGTTTTACGAGCAGTACTTC. Its protein is CASSPGTGFYEQYF.